A selection of T cell receptor beta chains follows, all from one sample in a study of cytomegalovirus exposure and HLA in healthy donors. TCRdb's copy holds only in-frame clones and misses some; the assay was immunoSEQ multiplex PCR. Of under 200,000 clones in the sample, roughly 79% were seen once. The sequenced sample was PBMCs. All receptors come from a man in his fifties or sixties in good health and CMV-seropositive. Each CDR3 is given with its conserved first and last residue. A D gene is named only where the DNA matches it firmly. A row's size may be missing; if present it is once, few, many or a size class.

D	V	J	size	CDR3	DNA
.	TRBV7-2	TRBJ1-3	.	CASSLHTSGSSGNTIYF	TGTGCCAGCAGCTTACACACCTCAGGGTCCTCTGGAAACACCATATATTTT
.	TRBV5-6	TRBJ2-3	.	CASSLGYRTDTQYF	TGTGCCAGCAGCCTCGGTTATCGGACAGATACGCAGTATTTT
TRBD1	TRBV2	TRBJ1-2	.	CASQKGQGAPLNYGYTF	TGTGCCAGCCAGAAGGGGCAGGGGGCACCCCTTAACTATGGCTACACCTTC
TRBD1	TRBV27	TRBJ1-5	.	CANYRGYSNQPQHF	TGTGCCAACTACAGGGGCTATAGCAATCAGCCCCAGCATTTT
.	TRBV7-9	TRBJ1-6	.	CASSLVGGGSLHF	TGTGCCAGCAGCTTAGTGGGGGGGGGATCCCTCCACTTT
TRBD1	TRBV19	TRBJ1-2	.	CASSIGDSNYGYTF	TGTGCCAGTAGTATAGGGGACAGCAACTATGGCTACACCTTC
.	TRBV19	TRBJ1-6	.	CASRLRDSGYNSPLHF	TGTGCCAGTAGACTTCGGGACTCCGGTTATAATTCACCCCTCCACTTT
TRBD2	TRBV7-2	TRBJ2-2	.	CASRASGGTGELFF	TGTGCCAGCAGGGCTAGCGGGGGCACCGGGGAGCTGTTTTTT
.	TRBV5-1	TRBJ2-2	few	CASSLIEGNTGELFF	TGCGCCAGCAGCCTAATAGAGGGGAACACCGGGGAGCTGTTTTTT
TRBD2	TRBV4-3	TRBJ2-7	.	CASSQFLAGGSYEQYF	TGCGCCAGCAGCCAATTTTTAGCGGGGGGATCCTACGAGCAGTACTTC
TRBD2	TRBV9	TRBJ2-1	.	CASSLGAASGPQRGEQFF	TGTGCCAGCAGCCTCGGCGCCGCTAGCGGGCCCCAGAGGGGTGAGCAGTTCTTC
.	TRBV15	TRBJ2-3	few	CATSFGAGVSTDTQYF	TGTGCCACCAGCTTTGGAGCGGGTGTAAGCACAGATACGCAGTATTTT
.	TRBV5-6	TRBJ2-3	.	CASSPGRHTDTQYF	TGTGCCAGCAGCCCGGGTCGGCACACAGATACGCAGTATTTT
.	TRBV6-5	TRBJ1-5	.	CASRGRGYQPQHF	TGTGCCAGCAGGGGCAGGGGCTATCAGCCCCAGCATTTT
TRBD1	TRBV18	TRBJ2-7	.	CASSRSRDRAYEQYF	TGTGCCAGCTCACGATCTCGGGACAGGGCCTACGAGCAGTACTTC
TRBD2	TRBV6-1	TRBJ2-1	.	CASSGVGLAGGNEQFF	TGTGCCAGCAGTGGAGTGGGACTAGCGGGGGGGAATGAGCAGTTCTTC
TRBD1	TRBV9	TRBJ2-1	.	CASNRIRQGMYNEQFF	TGTGCCAGCAACAGGATAAGACAGGGGATGTACAATGAGCAGTTCTTC